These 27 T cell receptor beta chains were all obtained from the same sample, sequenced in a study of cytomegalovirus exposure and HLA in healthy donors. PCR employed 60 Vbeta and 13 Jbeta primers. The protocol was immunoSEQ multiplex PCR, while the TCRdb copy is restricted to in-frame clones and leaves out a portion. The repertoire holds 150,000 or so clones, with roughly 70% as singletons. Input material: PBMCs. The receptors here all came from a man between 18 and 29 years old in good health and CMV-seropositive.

CDR3 protein: CASSYGTGSGNTIYF. Here the CDR3 DNA reads TGCGCCAGCAGCTACGGGACAGGCTCTGGAAACACCATATATTTT. V usage is TRBV4-1 and J usage is TRBJ1-3; 8 bases agree with TRBD1. The CDR3 contains 15 residues. Germline V gene sequence: CDR1 MGHRA, CDR2 YSYEKL. V was pared by 5 bases and J by 0 bases, with 3 bases of the junction left unmatched.

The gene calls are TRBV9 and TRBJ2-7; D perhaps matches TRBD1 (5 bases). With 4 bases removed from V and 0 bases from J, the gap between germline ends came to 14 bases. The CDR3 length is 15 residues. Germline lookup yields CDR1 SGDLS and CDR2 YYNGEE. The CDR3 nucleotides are TGTGCCAGCAGCTTAGGGCAGGGCATCTCCTACGAGCAGTACTTC. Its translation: CASSLGQGISYEQYF.

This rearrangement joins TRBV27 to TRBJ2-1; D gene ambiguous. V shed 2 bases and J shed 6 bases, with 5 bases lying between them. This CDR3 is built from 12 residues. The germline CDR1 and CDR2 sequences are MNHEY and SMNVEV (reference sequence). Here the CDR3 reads CASSLLGNEQFF. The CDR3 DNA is TGTGCCAGCAGTTTACTAGGCAATGAGCAGTTCTTC.

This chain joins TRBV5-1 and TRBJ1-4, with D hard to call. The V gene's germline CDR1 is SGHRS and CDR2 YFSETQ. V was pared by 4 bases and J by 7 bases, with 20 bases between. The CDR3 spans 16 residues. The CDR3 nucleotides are TGCGCCAGCAGCGTCGCTCAAAGAGGGTTCACTGAAAAACTGTTTTTT. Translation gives CASSVAQRGFTEKLFF.

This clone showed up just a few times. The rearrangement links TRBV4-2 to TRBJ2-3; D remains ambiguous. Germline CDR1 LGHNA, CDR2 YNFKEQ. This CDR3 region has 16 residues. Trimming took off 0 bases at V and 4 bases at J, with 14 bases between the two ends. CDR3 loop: CASSQDASFSADTQYF. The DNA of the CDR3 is TGTGCCAGCAGCCAAGATGCTAGTTTTTCCGCAGATACGCAGTATTTT.

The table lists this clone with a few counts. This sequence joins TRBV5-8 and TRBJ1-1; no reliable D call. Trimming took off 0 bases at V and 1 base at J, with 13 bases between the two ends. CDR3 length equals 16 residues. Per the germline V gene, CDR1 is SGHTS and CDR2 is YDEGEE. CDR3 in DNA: TGTGCCAGCAGCTTGGACGGCCTGGCAGGGAACACTGAAGCTTTCTTT. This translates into CASSLDGLAGNTEAFF.

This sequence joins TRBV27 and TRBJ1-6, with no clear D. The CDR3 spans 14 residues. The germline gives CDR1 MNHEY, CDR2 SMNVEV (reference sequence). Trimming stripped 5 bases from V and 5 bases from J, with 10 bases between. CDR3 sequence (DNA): TGTGCCAGCAGTCCGCGGGAAAATAATTCACCCCTCCACTTT. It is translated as CASSPRENNSPLHF.

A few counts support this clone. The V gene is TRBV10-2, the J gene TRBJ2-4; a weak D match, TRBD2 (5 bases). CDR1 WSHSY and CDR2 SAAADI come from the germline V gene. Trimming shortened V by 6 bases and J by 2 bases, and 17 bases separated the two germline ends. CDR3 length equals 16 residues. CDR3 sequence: CASSDRGMVSKNIQYF. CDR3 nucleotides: TGCGCCAGCAGCGACCGAGGGATGGTATCCAAAAACATTCAGTACTTC.

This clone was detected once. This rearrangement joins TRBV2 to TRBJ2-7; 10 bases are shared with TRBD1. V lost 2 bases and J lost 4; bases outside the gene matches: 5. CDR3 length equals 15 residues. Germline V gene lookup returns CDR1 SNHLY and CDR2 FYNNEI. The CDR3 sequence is CASSESGTGVYEQYF. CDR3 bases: TGTGCCAGCAGTGAATCGGGGACAGGGGTATACGAGCAGTACTTC.

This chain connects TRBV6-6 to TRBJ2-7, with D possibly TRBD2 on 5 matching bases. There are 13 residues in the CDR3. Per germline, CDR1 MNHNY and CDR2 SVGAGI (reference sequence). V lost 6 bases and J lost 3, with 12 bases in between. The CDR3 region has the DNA TGTGCCAGCAGCCCTGAGAGGGACTACGAGCAGTACTTC. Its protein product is CASSPERDYEQYF.

The CDR3 reads CASSSTGGHEQYF. The CDR3 nucleotides read TGTGCCAGCAGCTCAACAGGGGGCCACGAGCAGTACTTC. This chain joins TRBV7-9 and TRBJ2-7, with 9 bases identical to TRBD1. CDR1 and CDR2 from the germline V gene are SEHNR and FQNEAQ (reference sequence). J lost 5 bases, V lost 4 bases, and 3 bases had no gene match. CDR3 length equals 13 residues. The full variable domain, completed using reference TRBV7-9 and TRBJ2-7, is DTGVSQNPRHKITKRGQNVTFRCDPISEHNRLYWYRQTLGQGPEFLTYFQNEAQLEKSRLLSDRFSAERPKGSFSTLEIQRTEQGDSAMYLCASSSTGGHEQYFGPGTRLTVT.

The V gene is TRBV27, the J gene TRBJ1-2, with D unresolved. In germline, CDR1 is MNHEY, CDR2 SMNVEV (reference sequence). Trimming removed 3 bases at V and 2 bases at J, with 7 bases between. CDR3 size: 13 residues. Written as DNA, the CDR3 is TGTGCCAGCAGTTTTTACAGAAACTATGGCTACACCTTC. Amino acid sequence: CASSFYRNYGYTF.

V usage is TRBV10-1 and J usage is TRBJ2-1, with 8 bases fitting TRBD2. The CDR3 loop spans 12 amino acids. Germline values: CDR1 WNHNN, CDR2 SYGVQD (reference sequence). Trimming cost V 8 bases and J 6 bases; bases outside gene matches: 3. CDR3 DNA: TGCGCCAGCGGGACTAGGGGCAATGAGCAGTTCTTC. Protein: CASGTRGNEQFF.

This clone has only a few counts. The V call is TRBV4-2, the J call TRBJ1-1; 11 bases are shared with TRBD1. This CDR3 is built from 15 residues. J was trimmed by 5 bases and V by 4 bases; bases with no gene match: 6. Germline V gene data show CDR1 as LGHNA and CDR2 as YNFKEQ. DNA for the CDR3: TGTGCCAGCAGCCCCGGGACAGGGGGACGAACTGAAGCTTTCTTT. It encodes CASSPGTGGRTEAFF.

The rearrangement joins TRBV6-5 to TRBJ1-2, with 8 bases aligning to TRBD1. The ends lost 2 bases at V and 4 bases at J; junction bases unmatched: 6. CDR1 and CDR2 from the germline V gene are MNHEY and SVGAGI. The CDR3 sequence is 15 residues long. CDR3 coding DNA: TGTGCCAGCAGTTACCACGACAGGGGAGCCTATGGCTACACCTTC. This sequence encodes CASSYHDRGAYGYTF.

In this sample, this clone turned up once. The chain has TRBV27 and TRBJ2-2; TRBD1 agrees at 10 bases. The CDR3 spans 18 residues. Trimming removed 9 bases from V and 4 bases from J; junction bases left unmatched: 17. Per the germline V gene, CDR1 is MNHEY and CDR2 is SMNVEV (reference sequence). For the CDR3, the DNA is TGTGCCAGTCAATCCTGGACAGGGGGAAAGGGAGGCACCGGGGAGCTGTTTTTT. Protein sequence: CASQSWTGGKGGTGELFF.

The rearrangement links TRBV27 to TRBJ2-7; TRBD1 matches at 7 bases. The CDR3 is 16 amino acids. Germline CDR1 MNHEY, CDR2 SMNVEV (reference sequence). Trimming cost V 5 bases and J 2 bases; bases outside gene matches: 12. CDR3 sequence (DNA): TGTGCCAGCAGTCCGTCAACCGGGACAGAGACCTACGAGCAGTACTTC. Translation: CASSPSTGTETYEQYF.

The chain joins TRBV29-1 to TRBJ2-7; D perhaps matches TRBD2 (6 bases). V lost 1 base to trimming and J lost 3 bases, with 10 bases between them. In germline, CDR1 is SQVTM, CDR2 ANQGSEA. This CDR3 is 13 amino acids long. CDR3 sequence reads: CSVEGRGDYEQYF. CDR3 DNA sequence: TGCAGCGTTGAAGGGAGGGGAGACTACGAGCAGTACTTC.

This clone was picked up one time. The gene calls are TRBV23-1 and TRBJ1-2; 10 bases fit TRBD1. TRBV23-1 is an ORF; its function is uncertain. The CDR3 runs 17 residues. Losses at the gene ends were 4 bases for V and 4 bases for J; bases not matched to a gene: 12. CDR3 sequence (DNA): TGCGCCAGCAGTCTCGGTACTGCTGGGACAGGGGTCTATGGCTACACCTTC. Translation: CASSLGTAGTGVYGYTF.

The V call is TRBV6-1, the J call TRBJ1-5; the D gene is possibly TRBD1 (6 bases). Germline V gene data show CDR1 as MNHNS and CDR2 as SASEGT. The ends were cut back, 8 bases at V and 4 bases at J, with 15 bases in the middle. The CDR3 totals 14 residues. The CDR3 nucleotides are TGTGCCAGCCTGTGGGGGGGCGAGAATCAGCCCCAGCATTTT. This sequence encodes CASLWGGENQPQHF.

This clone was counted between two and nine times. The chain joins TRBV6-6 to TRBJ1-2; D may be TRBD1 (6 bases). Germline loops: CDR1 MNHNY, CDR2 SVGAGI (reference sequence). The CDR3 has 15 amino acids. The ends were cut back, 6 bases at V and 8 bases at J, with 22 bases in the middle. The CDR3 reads CASRPLTGKGGGYTF. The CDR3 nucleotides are TGTGCCAGCAGGCCCCTAACAGGGAAAGGAGGCGGCTACACCTTC.

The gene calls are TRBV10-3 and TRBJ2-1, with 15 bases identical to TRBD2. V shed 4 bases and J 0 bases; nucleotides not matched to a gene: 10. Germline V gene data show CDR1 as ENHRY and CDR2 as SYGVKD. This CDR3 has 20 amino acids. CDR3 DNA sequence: TGTGCCATCAGTGGGGGGGGACTAGCGGGGGGCACCCTCTCCTACAATGAGCAGTTCTTC. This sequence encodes CAISGGGLAGGTLSYNEQFF.

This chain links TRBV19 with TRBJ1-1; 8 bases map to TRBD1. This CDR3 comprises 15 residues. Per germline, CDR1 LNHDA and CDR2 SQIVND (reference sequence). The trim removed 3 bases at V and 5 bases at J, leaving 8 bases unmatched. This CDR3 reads CASSITGTGLTEAFF. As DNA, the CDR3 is TGTGCCAGTAGTATCACCGGGACAGGACTAACTGAAGCTTTCTTT.

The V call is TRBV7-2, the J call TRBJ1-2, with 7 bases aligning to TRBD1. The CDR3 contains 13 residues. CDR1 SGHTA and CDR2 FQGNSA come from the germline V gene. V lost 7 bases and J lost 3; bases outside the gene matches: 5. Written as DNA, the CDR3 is TGTGCCAGCACCCCCGACAGGGACTATGGCTACACCTTC. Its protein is CASTPDRDYGYTF.

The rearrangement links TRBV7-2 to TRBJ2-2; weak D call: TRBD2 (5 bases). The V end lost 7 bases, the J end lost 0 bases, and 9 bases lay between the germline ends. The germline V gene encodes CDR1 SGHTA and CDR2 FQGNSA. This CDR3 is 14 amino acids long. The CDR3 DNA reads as TGTGCCAGCATCAAAGCGGCGAACACCGGGGAGCTGTTTTTT. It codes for CASIKAANTGELFF.

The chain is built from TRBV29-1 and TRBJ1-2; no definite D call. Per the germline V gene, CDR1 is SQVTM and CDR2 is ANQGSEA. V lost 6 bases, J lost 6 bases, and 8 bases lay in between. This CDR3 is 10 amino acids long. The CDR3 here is CSVYLDGYTF. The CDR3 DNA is TGCAGCGTCTACCTCGATGGCTACACCTTC.

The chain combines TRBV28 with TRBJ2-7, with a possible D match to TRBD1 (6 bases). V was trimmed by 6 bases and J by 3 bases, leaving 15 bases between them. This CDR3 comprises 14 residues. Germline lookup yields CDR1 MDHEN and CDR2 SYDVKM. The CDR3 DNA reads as TGTGCCAGCAGCTGGGACATAAGTAGCTACGAGCAGTACTTC. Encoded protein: CASSWDISSYEQYF.